Only a few counts were recorded for the clone carrying this T cell receptor beta chain. Amplified TCR beta CDR3 regions came from RNA transcripts. The study used the HTBI primer set for a first-round RT-PCR of the TCR CDR3. Each CDR3 protein is one row after TCRdb ran MiXCR on the multiplex PCR reads. Of about 530,000 distinct CDR3 sequences in the sample, approximately 17% are singletons; the top ten hold approximately 15%. These data originate in a study of T cells in Graves' hyperthyroidism and ophthalmopathy. This TCR came from a woman aged 18-30 years with Graves' ophthalmopathy. Sequences were obtained from blood.

CDR3 coding DNA: TGCGCCAGCAGCTTCGGGACTAGACAGTTCTTC. It translates to CASSFGTRQFF. V gene TRBV5-1 combines with J gene TRBJ2-1, with 8 nucleotides matching TRBD2. CDR1 SGHRS and CDR2 YFSETQ come from the germline V gene. This CDR3 region has 11 residues. J lost 13 bases, V lost 2 bases, and 2 bases had no gene match.